The next 13 T cell receptor beta chains were all read from a single sample in a study of Ad26.COV2.S vaccination and SARS-CoV-2 variants. The sample's treatment: around 19 received Ad26.COV2.S at low or high dose, single or two shots; about 5 received placebo; per-sample allocation not given. Samples came from day 63 after the first vaccine or placebo injection. Clones were sequenced by immunoSEQ multiplex PCR, and TCRdb holds only the in-frame ones, with some missing. The sample lists 290,000 or so clones; around 87% were seen once. The specimen was peripheral blood, collected in a trial of Ad26.COV2.S vaccine versus placebo. The receptors were gathered from a person between 18 and 60 years old who received the Ad26.COV2.S COVID-19 vaccine or a placebo.

The V call is TRBV3-1 (or the pseudogene TRBV3-2), the J call TRBJ1-3, with D perhaps matching TRBD1 (6 bases). The CDR3 is 17 amino acids. Germline V gene lookup returns CDR1 LGHDT and CDR2 YNNKEL (reference sequence). Trimming shortened V by 3 bases and J by 0 bases, and 15 bases separated the two germline ends. The CDR3 here is CASSQGNRVRSGNTIYF. The CDR3 DNA reads TGTGCCAGCAGCCAGGGCAACAGGGTCCGCTCTGGAAACACCATATATTTT.

This clone was observed a handful of times. One end of the junction varies from germline; a read error may be responsible. The J gene is TRBJ2-5, the V gene TRBV5-4, with 8 positions matching TRBD1. Per the germline V gene, CDR1 is SGHNT and CDR2 is YYREEE (reference sequence). The CDR3 sequence is 13 residues long. The CDR3 DNA sequence: TGTGCCAGCACCTTGGACAGGGAAGAGACCCAGTACTTC. This encodes CASTLDREETQYF.

This chain links TRBV27 with TRBJ2-7; TRBD2 aligns across 9 bases. The trim removed 1 base at V and 8 bases at J, leaving 9 bases unmatched. The CDR3 is 15 residues long. Germline CDR1 is MNHEY and CDR2 is SMNVEV (reference sequence). The CDR3, as DNA: TGTGCCAGCAGTTTATTGGAGGCTAGCGGGACCCAGCAGTACTTC. Its protein is CASSLLEASGTQQYF.

This rearrangement joins TRBV7-8 to TRBJ1-1; unclear D gene. With 2 bases removed from V and 5 bases from J, the gap between germline ends came to 9 bases. The CDR3 runs 13 residues. Germline V gives CDR1 SGHVS, CDR2 FQNEAQ. CDR3 amino acids: CASSLSIGTEAFF. Written as DNA, the CDR3 is TGTGCCAGCAGCTTATCCATTGGGACTGAAGCTTTCTTT.

The chain combines TRBV3-1 (or the pseudogene TRBV3-2) with TRBJ2-7; TRBD1 aligns across 8 bases. CDR3 length: 13 amino acids. Germline loops: CDR1 LGHDT, CDR2 YNNKEL (reference sequence). Trimming at V came to 4 bases and at J to 3 bases, leaving 2 bases not matched to a gene. This chain's CDR3 is CASSPTGVYEQYF. CDR3 sequence (DNA): TGTGCCAGCAGCCCGACAGGGGTCTACGAGCAGTACTTC.

V is TRBV10-3 and J is TRBJ1-1; the match to TRBD1 covers 8 bases. The CDR3 sequence is 15 residues long. Germline V gene sequence: CDR1 ENHRY, CDR2 SYGVKD. V was pared by 4 bases and J by 1 base, with 5 bases of the junction left unmatched. Written as DNA, the CDR3 is TGTGCCATCAGTGGACAGGGGACGGCGAACACTGAAGCTTTCTTT. It specifies CAISGQGTANTEAFF.

This chain links TRBV6-5 with TRBJ1-2, with 10 bases that match TRBD1. Germline CDR1 and CDR2: MNHEY and SVGAGI. V gave up 6 bases and J gave up 6 bases; unmatched junction bases: 7. The CDR3 is 14 amino acids. CDR3 DNA: TGTGCCAGCAGAATCGGACAGGGGGGGGATGGCTACACCTTC. Translating gives CASRIGQGGDGYTF.

The rearrangement uses TRBV27 and TRBJ2-5, with D maybe TRBD1 (6 bases). The CDR3 has 16 amino acids. Germline V gene lookup returns CDR1 MNHEY and CDR2 SMNVEV (reference sequence). Trimming took off 2 bases at V and 3 bases at J, with 16 bases between the two ends. The CDR3 protein is CASSLSWMDREETQYF. CDR3 sequence (DNA): TGTGCCAGCAGTTTAAGTTGGATGGACAGAGAAGAGACCCAGTACTTC.

This rearrangement joins TRBV27 to TRBJ2-1; D call uncertain. Trimming left V 5 bases short and J 8 bases short, with 16 bases between. This CDR3 region has 14 residues. The germline V gene encodes CDR1 MNHEY and CDR2 SMNVEV (reference sequence). CDR3 loop: CASSPTWKVYEQFF. CDR3 nucleotide sequence: TGTGCCAGCAGTCCCACGTGGAAAGTATATGAGCAGTTCTTC.

The chain joins TRBV21-1 to TRBJ2-5; no check of the table's D call, TRBD1, against the DNA was made. TRBV21-1 is a known pseudogene. The CDR3 has 18 residues. CDR3 sequence reads: CASSKGRGRGQYQETQYF. The DNA of the CDR3 is TGTGCCAGCAGCAAGGGAAGGGGCAGGGGTCAATACCAAGAGACCCAGTACTTC.

This chain connects TRBV15 to TRBJ1-4; D may be TRBD1 (6 bases). In germline, CDR1 is LNHNV, CDR2 YYDKDF (reference sequence). This CDR3 contains 14 residues. The V end lost 8 bases, the J end lost 4 bases, and 14 bases lay between the germline ends. CDR3 in DNA: TGTGCCACCGATGGAGGGGGTCGTAATGAAAAACTGTTTTTT. It translates to CATDGGGRNEKLFF.

The genes are TRBV6-6 and TRBJ2-1, with TRBD1 as a possible D gene (5 bases). The CDR3 spans 13 residues. The V and J ends lost 2 bases and 8 bases respectively, with 10 bases between them. Germline CDR1 reads MNHNY; CDR2 reads SVGAGI (reference sequence). The CDR3 coding sequence is TGTGCCAGCAGTTACGATCAGGGCTATGAGCAGTTCTTC. Its protein is CASSYDQGYEQFF.

This clone was seen a single time. The J gene is TRBJ2-2, the V gene TRBV7-2; D gene unclear. CDR1 SGHTA and CDR2 FQGNSA come from the germline V gene. CDR3 length: 15 amino acids. The ends were cut back, 2 bases at V and 8 bases at J, with 15 bases in the middle. The CDR3 DNA reads TGTGCCAGCAGCTTAAAGGGCCCAAACCCAGGGGAGCTGTTTTTT. Translation: CASSLKGPNPGELFF.